This TCR beta chain appears in the sequencing data of a study of cytotoxic CD8 clonotypes in ibrutinib-treated CLL. As for the study in general: Response samples followed a median 12 months of treatment, range 6 to 36. Broader study findings: Exceeding age-matched healthy donors, baseline clonality also tracked the counts of circulating CD8+ T cells.

In regard to this clone: Its antigen is unidentified.

Repertoires were generated with immunoSEQ multiplex PCR, while TCRdb's copy carries only in-frame clones and drops some. The data show tens of thousands of clones, with around 84% seen just once and under 6.5% held by the top ten. Germline V gene lookup returns CDR1 MNHEY and CDR2 SMNVEV (reference sequence). CDR3 length: 13 residues. With V trimmed by 7 bases and J by 4 bases, 6 bases remained unmatched. The clonotype originates from a human donor with chronic lymphocytic leukemia. This rearrangement joins TRBV27 to TRBJ2-7; 8 bases agree with TRBD1. Sample: PBMCs, taken before ibrutinib treatment. This CDR3 reads CASTGDRSYEQYF. CDR3 in DNA: TGTGCCAGCACCGGGGACAGGTCGTACGAGCAGTACTTC.